The 26 T cell receptor beta chains presented below share a single source sample, sequenced in a study of shared clonotypes between healthy human individuals. The method was immunoSEQ multiplex PCR; TCRdb's version includes in-frame clones alone and lacks a portion of them. The data show 190,000 or so clones, with 85% to 95% seen just once and more than 0.06% held by the top ten. The sequencing sample was made of naive CD4+ T cells sorted from blood. Specified subset: CD45RA+ positively selected. These receptors all stem from a woman aged 25 to 45 in good health.

The CDR3 spells CASSDSGSDSYEQYF. The CDR3 DNA is TGTGCCAGCAGTGATTCAGGGTCAGATTCCTACGAGCAGTACTTC. V gene TRBV6-1 combines with J gene TRBJ2-7; possibly TRBD1 for D (5 bases). Germline lookup yields CDR1 MNHNS and CDR2 SASEGT. Trimming took 3 bases from V and 1 from J, leaving 13 bases between them. The CDR3 extends over 15 amino acids.

V usage is TRBV6-5 and J usage is TRBJ2-6, with D possibly being TRBD1 (6 bases). Between the trimmed V and J ends, which lost 2 bases and 5 bases, there was a span of 10 bases. Germline V gives CDR1 MNHEY, CDR2 SVGAGI. The CDR3 spans 15 residues. CDR3 DNA sequence: TGTGCCAGCAGTTACAGGGGGAGAAGGGCCAACGTCCTGACTTTC. Its protein is CASSYRGRRANVLTF.

The rearrangement links TRBV4-2 to TRBJ2-5, with 11 positions matching TRBD2. The DNA end is a closer match to TRBJ2-7, so the J assignment may be wrong. CDR1 and CDR2 (germline): LGHNA, YNFKEQ. The length of the CDR3 is 15 residues. The CDR3 region is CASSQGTSGSHEQYF. Here the CDR3 DNA reads TGTGCCAGCAGCCAAGGAACTAGCGGGAGCCACGAGCAGTACTTC.

The chain joins TRBV7-2 to TRBJ1-1; D gene uncertain. Deletions cut 6 bases from V and 4 bases from J, with 15 bases between. Per the germline V gene, CDR1 is SGHTA and CDR2 is FQGNSA. The CDR3 has 14 residues. CDR3 coding DNA: TGTGCCAGCAGAGCTTTGGGTGCGGGCACTGAAGCTTTCTTT. This codes for CASRALGAGTEAFF. Drawing the rest from reference TRBV7-2 and TRBJ1-1, the complete variable domain is GAGVSQSPSNKVTEKGKDVELRCDPISGHTALYWYRQSLGQGLEFLIYFQGNSAPDKSGLPSDRFSAERTGGSVSTLTIQRTQQEDSAVYLCASRALGAGTEAFFGQGTRLTVV.

The V and J genes are TRBV2 and TRBJ1-6; no reliable D call. The CDR3 covers 14 residues. Trimming pared 4 bases from V and 9 bases from J, leaving 13 bases between. Germline V gene data show CDR1 as SNHLY and CDR2 as FYNNEI. This CDR3 reads CASSVKLGGSPLHF. The CDR3 nucleotides read TGTGCCAGCAGTGTAAAGCTCGGAGGTTCACCCCTCCACTTT. Using reference TRBV2 and TRBJ1-6 for the parts outside the CDR3, the full variable domain is EPEVTQTPSHQVTQMGQEVILRCVPISNHLYFYWYRQILGQKVEFLVSFYNNEISEKSEIFDDQFSVERPDGSNFTLKIRSTKLEDSAMYFCASSVKLGGSPLHFGNGTRLTVT.

The chain has TRBV18 and TRBJ2-5; no clear D gene. Per the germline V gene, CDR1 is KGHSH and CDR2 is LQKENI. CDR3 length: 12 amino acids. V lost 1 base and J lost 1, with 1 base in between. The DNA for the CDR3 is TGTGCCAGCTCACCACGCCAAGAGACCCAGTACTTC. Translation: CASSPRQETQYF.

V usage is TRBV5-6 and J usage is TRBJ2-2; D remains ambiguous. The germline CDR1 and CDR2 sequences are SGHDT and YYEEEE. The CDR3 has 15 residues. Trimming took off 3 bases at V and 1 base at J, with 10 bases between the two ends. This CDR3 reads CASSYQPGNTGELFF. Here the CDR3 DNA reads TGTGCCAGCAGCTATCAGCCAGGGAACACCGGGGAGCTGTTTTTT.

This chain joins TRBV27 and TRBJ1-2; TRBD1 might be the D (5 bases). V shed 2 bases and J shed 0 bases, with 16 bases lying between them. CDR3 size: 17 residues. CDR1 and CDR2 from the germline V gene are MNHEY and SMNVEV (reference sequence). The CDR3 is CASSLRSWGEANYGYTF. CDR3 in DNA: TGTGCCAGCAGTTTACGGTCGTGGGGCGAAGCTAACTATGGCTACACCTTC.

Concerning this clone itself: At one end, the junction sequence differs from germline, possibly due to a read error. The chain carries TRBV29-1 and TRBJ2-1; D not certain. The length of the CDR3 is 12 residues. Germline CDR1 SQVTM, CDR2 ANQGSEA. The CDR3 nucleotides are TGCAGCTTTGACTTATCCTACAATGAGCAGTTCTTC. Amino acid sequence: CSFDLSYNEQFF.

The V call is TRBV5-4, the J call TRBJ2-1, with 10 bases identical to TRBD2. Germline V gene lookup returns CDR1 SGHNT and CDR2 YYREEE (reference sequence). V was clipped by 5 bases and J by 0 bases; unmatched bases: 11. The CDR3 extends over 18 amino acids. CDR3 nucleotides: TGTGCCAGCAGGAGTCTAGCGGGAGCTAGGAGCTCCTACAATGAGCAGTTCTTC. Protein sequence: CASRSLAGARSSYNEQFF.

This sequence joins TRBV14 and TRBJ2-3; 9 positions match TRBD2. The CDR3 length is 15 residues. CDR1 SGHDN and CDR2 FVKESK come from the germline V gene. J was trimmed by 3 bases and V by 4 bases; bases with no gene match: 5. The CDR3 DNA follows: TGTGCCAGCAGCCCAGCGGGAGGTTTAACAGATACGCAGTATTTT. This codes for CASSPAGGLTDTQYF.

The J gene is TRBJ2-3, the V gene TRBV7-9; D gene ambiguous. This CDR3 region has 12 residues. V dropped 4 bases and J dropped 3 bases, with 5 bases sitting between them. The germline V gene has CDR1 SEHNR and CDR2 FQNEAQ (reference sequence). In nucleotides, the CDR3 is TGTGCCAGCAGCTCTGTAACAGATACGCAGTATTTT. Translating it yields CASSSVTDTQYF.

V usage is TRBV19 and J usage is TRBJ1-1; D is perhaps TRBD1 (6 bases). V was shortened by 7 bases and J by 4 bases, with 16 bases between the two germline ends. Germline V gives CDR1 LNHDA, CDR2 SQIVND (reference sequence). The CDR3 is made up of 14 amino acids. CDR3 residues: CASTLQGAGTEAFF. The CDR3 bases are TGTGCCAGTACCCTACAGGGTGCGGGCACTGAAGCTTTCTTT.

This chain links TRBV5-8 with TRBJ2-3; 11 positions agree with TRBD1. Germline values: CDR1 SGHTS, CDR2 YDEGEE. The CDR3 is made up of 16 amino acids. With 2 bases clipped from V and 5 bases from J, the junction kept 7 bases outside the gene matches. The CDR3: CASSFGQGAWGDTQYF. The CDR3 nucleotides read TGTGCCAGCAGCTTTGGACAGGGGGCATGGGGAGATACGCAGTATTTT.

The chain links TRBV19 to TRBJ2-7; D not resolved. This CDR3 region has 15 residues. V was cut by 0 bases and J by 6 bases, with 15 bases left in between. Germline CDR1 and CDR2: LNHDA and SQIVND (reference sequence). CDR3 residues: CASSIEASLGSEQYF. CDR3 bases: TGTGCCAGTAGTATAGAAGCCTCGTTAGGTAGCGAGCAGTACTTC.

This chain joins TRBV7-9 and TRBJ2-7; a possible D gene is TRBD2 (6 bases). Germline assignment: CDR1 SEHNR and CDR2 FQNEAQ (reference sequence). This CDR3 has 17 amino acids. Trimming cost V 0 bases and J 0 bases, with 15 bases left between them. DNA of the CDR3: TGTGCCAGCAGCTTAGCGTTCTTACGGGAGCACTCCTACGAGCAGTACTTC. It translates to CASSLAFLREHSYEQYF.

The chain joins TRBV28 to TRBJ1-1; D is unresolved. The CDR3 spans 14 residues. Germline CDR1 and CDR2: MDHEN and SYDVKM. V was clipped by 5 bases and J by 1 base, with 11 bases between them. The CDR3 DNA reads as TGTGCCAGCAGTACAGCGTTGGGGAACACTGAAGCTTTCTTT. It specifies CASSTALGNTEAFF.

The V and J genes are TRBV5-8 and TRBJ2-1, with D hard to call. Trimming left V 1 base short and J 4 bases short, with 9 bases between. Germline V lookup: CDR1 SGHTS, CDR2 YDEGEE. The CDR3 has 14 residues. The CDR3 DNA reads TGTGCCAGCAGCTTGACAGCGCTATACAATGAGCAGTTCTTC. Its translation is CASSLTALYNEQFF. Full variable domain (missing parts from reference TRBV5-8 and TRBJ2-1): EAGVTQSPTHLIKTRGQQATLRCSPISGHTSVYWYQQALGLGLQFLLWYDEGEERNRGNFPPRFSGRQFPNYSSELNVNALELEDSALYLCASSLTALYNEQFFGPGTRLTVL.

The J gene is TRBJ2-5, the V gene TRBV7-9; TRBD1 matches at 8 bases. Unmatched junction bases numbered 5, after V lost 4 bases and J lost 1 base. The CDR3 length is 15 residues. The germline V gene has CDR1 SEHNR and CDR2 FQNEAQ (reference sequence). The CDR3 sequence is CASSSRTGTQETQYF. In DNA form, the CDR3 reads TGTGCCAGCAGCTCAAGGACAGGGACCCAAGAGACCCAGTACTTC.

This clone was observed a few times. This rearrangement joins TRBV4-1 to TRBJ2-7; 9 positions match TRBD1. V lost 4 bases to trimming and J lost 11 bases; unmatched junction nucleotides: 12. There are 14 residues in the CDR3. Germline values: CDR1 MGHRA, CDR2 YSYEKL. For the CDR3, the DNA is TGCGCCAGCAGCCCTACCCAAAATCGACAGGGGGAGTACTTC. Its protein is CASSPTQNRQGEYF.

The chain carries TRBV7-9 and TRBJ2-7; TRBD2 agrees at 9 bases. V gave up 1 base and J gave up 3 bases; unmatched junction bases: 1. Germline CDR1 reads SEHNR; CDR2 reads FQNEAQ (reference sequence). The CDR3 sequence is 14 residues long. CDR3: CASSLGTSDYEQYF. The DNA for the CDR3 is TGTGCCAGCAGCTTAGGGACTAGCGACTACGAGCAGTACTTC.

The rearrangement joins TRBV6-5 to TRBJ1-1, with 9 bases fitting TRBD1. With 3 bases clipped from V and 5 bases from J, the junction kept 4 bases outside the gene matches. Germline V gene data show CDR1 as MNHEY and CDR2 as SVGAGI. The CDR3 runs 14 residues. CDR3: CASSYRDRATEAFF. The CDR3 DNA is TGTGCCAGCAGTTATAGGGACAGGGCTACTGAAGCTTTCTTT.

The chain couples TRBV19 to TRBJ2-3, with 8 bases fitting TRBD1. Unmatched junction bases numbered 3, after V lost 1 base and J lost 3 bases. Germline loops: CDR1 LNHDA, CDR2 SQIVND (reference sequence). The CDR3 contains 15 residues. CDR3 sequence: CASSIGQGITDTQYF. The CDR3 coding sequence is TGTGCCAGTAGTATAGGACAGGGGATTACAGATACGCAGTATTTT.

In its sample, this clone was seen once. This chain connects TRBV28 to TRBJ1-5; possibly TRBD1 for D (6 bases). Trimming removed 6 bases at V and 2 bases at J, with 23 bases between. The germline CDR1 and CDR2 sequences are MDHEN and SYDVKM. There are 18 residues in the CDR3. This CDR3 reads CASRGGGLAPGGNQPQHF. The CDR3 nucleotides read TGTGCCAGCAGGGGAGGGGGTTTGGCTCCTGGGGGCAATCAGCCCCAGCATTTT. Full variable domain (remainder filled in from reference TRBV28 and TRBJ1-5): DVKVTQSSRYLVKRTGEKVFLECVQDMDHENMFWYRQDPGLGLRLIYFSYDVKMKEKGDIPEGYSVSREKKERFSLILESASTNQTSMYLCASRGGGLAPGGNQPQHFGDGTRLSIL.

The chain links TRBV5-1 to TRBJ1-2; D is unresolved. CDR1 SGHRS and CDR2 YFSETQ come from the germline V gene. The CDR3 extends over 13 amino acids. Trimming took off 4 bases at V and 2 bases at J, with 9 bases between the two ends. CDR3 in DNA: TGCGCCAGCAGCCGGGGTCAGAACTATGGCTACACCTTC. Its translation: CASSRGQNYGYTF.

The chain joins TRBV28 to TRBJ2-2, with D hard to call. The ends were cut back, 10 bases at V and 0 bases at J, with 12 bases in the middle. This CDR3 has 14 amino acids. CDR1 MDHEN and CDR2 SYDVKM come from the germline V gene. The CDR3 DNA reads as TGTGCCACCAAACCTTCTACGAACACCGGGGAGCTGTTTTTT. It specifies CATKPSTNTGELFF.